Following are 27 T cell receptor beta chains from one sample sequenced in a study of blood T cell repertoires in COVID-19. TCRdb keeps only in-frame clones here, not all; method: immunoSEQ multiplex PCR. The sample contains about 76,000 clones, approximately 84% of which appear only once. The sequenced sample consisted of peripheral blood. These receptors originate from a human donor in a cohort sampled during active COVID-19.

The chain has TRBV28 and TRBJ2-2, with D unclear. Germline V CDR1 and CDR2: MDHEN, SYDVKM. This CDR3 is 14 amino acids long. The V gene lost 5 bases and the J gene lost 4 bases, with 11 bases spanning the gap. CDR3 residues: CASSRPPGTGELFF. The CDR3 DNA follows: TGTGCCAGCAGTCGACCCCCGGGCACCGGGGAGCTGTTTTTT.

This rearrangement joins TRBV4-1 to TRBJ2-1; TRBD2 agrees at 11 bases. Germline values: CDR1 MGHRA, CDR2 YSYEKL. The ends lost 4 bases at V and 9 bases at J; junction bases unmatched: 26. This CDR3 comprises 21 residues. The CDR3 DNA sequence: TGCGCCAGCAGCCTACGAAGTTTCACTAGCGGGGGAGTAGGTCCGCCTGCTGAGCAGTTCTTC. This codes for CASSLRSFTSGGVGPPAEQFF.

The V and J genes are TRBV5-1 and TRBJ2-6; D is undetermined. From germline, CDR1 is SGHRS and CDR2 YFSETQ. The germline V and J ends were trimmed by 0 bases and 1 base, with 8 bases remaining between them. CDR3 length: 16 amino acids. CDR3 in DNA: TGCGCCAGCAGCTTGGCCACTTCATCTGGGGCCAACGTCCTGACTTTC. The encoded protein is CASSLATSSGANVLTF.

The chain combines TRBV9 with TRBJ1-2, with 8 bases identical to TRBD1. V lost 4 bases, J lost 4 bases, and 6 bases stayed unmatched. Germline CDR1 is SGDLS and CDR2 is YYNGEE. This CDR3 region has 14 residues. The DNA for the CDR3 is TGTGCCAGCAGCCCCGCAGGGGGCCTCTATGGCTACACCTTC. Translating it yields CASSPAGGLYGYTF.

This clone appeared a single time. The rearrangement uses TRBV28 and TRBJ2-5, with 8 bases identical to TRBD1. The CDR3 consists of 15 residues. J gave up 5 bases and V 3 bases, and 8 bases lay outside the gene matches. CDR1 MDHEN and CDR2 SYDVKM come from the germline V gene. CDR3 DNA sequence: TGTGCCAGCAGTTTCTCCGGACAGGGAGAGGAGACCCAGTACTTC. It translates to CASSFSGQGEETQYF.

The chain combines TRBV6-5 with TRBJ1-6; TRBD1 matches 9 bases. This CDR3 is built from 16 residues. CDR1 and CDR2 (germline): MNHEY, SVGAGI. J gave up 10 bases and V 2 bases, and 9 bases lay outside the gene matches. Here the CDR3 reads CASSYLTGGFLSPLHF. CDR3 DNA sequence: TGTGCCAGCAGTTACCTAACAGGGGGCTTTTTGTCACCCCTCCACTTT.

The CDR3 reads CASSIAFDQPQHF. The CDR3 DNA is TGTGCCAGTAGTATAGCGTTCGATCAGCCCCAGCATTTT. The V and J genes are TRBV19 and TRBJ1-5; no reliable D call. The CDR3 is 13 residues long. V lost 1 base and J 5 bases, leaving 6 bases between the germline ends. Germline V gives CDR1 LNHDA, CDR2 SQIVND (reference sequence).

The V call is TRBV10-2, the J call TRBJ1-4; no reliable D call. This CDR3 comprises 15 residues. The ends were cut back, 5 bases at V and 0 bases at J, with 10 bases in the middle. Germline V gene data show CDR1 as WSHSY and CDR2 as SAAADI. CDR3 DNA: TGCGCCAGCAGTCTTTCAGCGGCAACTAATGAAAAACTGTTTTTT. Translation gives CASSLSAATNEKLFF.

The CDR3 region has the DNA TGTGCCAGCAGTTCCGCGGGGGAGGGTGGCGGGGAGCTGTTTTTT. Translating it yields CASSSAGEGGGELFF. The rearrangement links TRBV6-5 to TRBJ2-2; 7 nucleotides align to TRBD2. In germline, CDR1 is MNHEY, CDR2 SVGAGI. This CDR3 is built from 15 residues. V was clipped by 4 bases and J by 7 bases; unmatched bases: 9.

The V call is TRBV10-3, the J call TRBJ2-3; D remains unclear. CDR1 is ENHRY and CDR2 is SYGVKD in the germline V gene. V gave up 6 bases and J gave up 0 bases, with 10 bases separating them. The CDR3 is made up of 14 amino acids. The CDR3 sequence: CAISRQGSTDTQYF. The CDR3, as DNA: TGTGCCATCAGCCGACAAGGAAGCACAGATACGCAGTATTTT.

V gene TRBV29-1 combines with J gene TRBJ2-1, with TRBD1 identical over 10 bases. J gave up 10 bases and V 3 bases, and 9 bases lay outside the gene matches. Germline CDR1 SQVTM, CDR2 ANQGSEA. The CDR3 runs to 14 residues. In DNA, the CDR3 is TGCAGCGTTGATTCGGGACAGGGGTGGGACGAGCAGTTCTTC. Its protein product is CSVDSGQGWDEQFF.

The J gene is TRBJ1-5, the V gene TRBV2, with D maybe TRBD1 (5 bases). The CDR3 spans 17 residues. Germline V gene lookup returns CDR1 SNHLY and CDR2 FYNNEI. V was clipped by 1 base and J by 4 bases, with 17 bases between them. As DNA, the CDR3 is TGTGCCAGCAGTGAAGGGTTAGGGCAGGGTAGTAATCAGCCCCAGCATTTT. Amino acid sequence: CASSEGLGQGSNQPQHF.

CDR3: CASRMAGTGINQPQHF. The CDR3 bases are TGTGCCAGTAGGATGGCCGGGACAGGGATCAATCAGCCCCAGCATTTT. The gene calls are TRBV19 and TRBJ1-5; the match to TRBD1 covers 9 bases. The CDR3 is 16 amino acids. After removal of 6 bases from V and 3 bases from J, the junction contained 9 bases not matched to a gene. Germline assignment: CDR1 LNHDA and CDR2 SQIVND (reference sequence).

This clone was counted only a few times. This sequence joins TRBV5-4 and TRBJ2-5; 12 bases line up with TRBD2. Trimming removed 2 bases from V and 2 bases from J; junction bases left unmatched: 10. From germline, CDR1 is SGHNT and CDR2 YYREEE (reference sequence). The CDR3 covers 18 residues. The CDR3 bases are TGTGCCAGCAGCTTCCTGGCTAGCGGGGGGGCTCGTCAAGAGACCCAGTACTTC. Its protein is CASSFLASGGARQETQYF.

In its sample, this clone was seen a few times. V and J are TRBV10-1 and TRBJ2-7; no clear D. CDR3 length: 16 amino acids. The V gene lost 2 bases and the J gene lost 3 bases, with 17 bases spanning the gap. Germline values: CDR1 WNHNN, CDR2 SYGVQD (reference sequence). The CDR3 DNA is TGCGCCAGCAGTGAGCCCCGAGGAGAGTTGGACTACGAGCAGTACTTC. This translates into CASSEPRGELDYEQYF.

The DNA for the CDR3 is TGCGCCAGCAGCTTGGGAACTTTCACAGATACGCAGTATTTT. This sequence encodes CASSLGTFTDTQYF. The V gene is TRBV5-1, the J gene TRBJ2-3; no clear D gene. CDR1 SGHRS and CDR2 YFSETQ come from the germline V gene. Trimming pared 0 bases from V and 2 bases from J, leaving 7 bases between. The CDR3 consists of 14 residues. Variable domain in full (rest from reference TRBV5-1 and TRBJ2-3): KAGVTQTPRYLIKTRGQQVTLSCSPISGHRSVSWYQQTPGQGLQFLFEYFSETQRNKGNFPGRFSGRQFSNSRSEMNVSTLELGDSALYLCASSLGTFTDTQYFGPGTRLTVL.

The gene calls are TRBV14 and TRBJ1-2; 8 bases agree with TRBD1. V trimming: 2 bases; J trimming: 7 bases; junction bases outside the gene matches: 6. Germline values: CDR1 SGHDN, CDR2 FVKESK. This CDR3 contains 14 residues. The CDR3 loop is CASSQQTGESGYTF. The CDR3 DNA is TGTGCCAGCAGCCAACAGACAGGGGAGAGTGGCTACACCTTC.

The count of this clone is one. The J gene is TRBJ1-6, the V gene TRBV9; D might be TRBD1 (6 bases). From germline, CDR1 is SGDLS and CDR2 YYNGEE. The CDR3 has 14 residues. V lost 6 bases, J lost 4 bases, and 11 bases lay in between. The CDR3 DNA reads TGTGCCAGCACCACAGGGATTTATAATTCACCCCTCCACTTT. It codes for CASTTGIYNSPLHF. The full variable domain, its missing parts supplied by reference TRBV9 and TRBJ1-6, is DSGVTQTPKHLITATGQRVTLRCSPRSGDLSVYWYQQSLDQGLQFLIQYYNGEERAKGNILERFSAQQFPDLHSELNLSSLELGDSALYFCASTTGIYNSPLHFGNGTRLTVT.

The chain joins TRBV12-3 or TRBV12-4 to TRBJ1-4; TRBD1 matches 7 bases. The CDR3 length is 13 residues. The V segment lost 2 bases and the J segment 8 bases; nucleotides outside the gene matches: 2. CDR3: CASSLTGVEKLFF. Written as DNA, the CDR3 is TGTGCCAGCAGTTTAACAGGGGTGGAAAAACTGTTTTTT.

The chain joins TRBV28 to TRBJ1-6, with D perhaps matching TRBD1 (5 bases). CDR1 and CDR2 from the germline V gene are MDHEN and SYDVKM. Trimming took off 6 bases at V and 3 bases at J, with 24 bases between the two ends. The CDR3 is 19 residues long. CDR3 residues: CASSISRGLGSLYNSPLHF. CDR3 DNA sequence: TGTGCCAGCAGCATCTCCCGGGGGTTGGGTTCGCTCTATAATTCACCCCTCCACTTT.

V gene TRBV10-3 combines with J gene TRBJ1-5; D may be TRBD1 (5 bases). The CDR3 covers 14 residues. Germline V gene sequence: CDR1 ENHRY, CDR2 SYGVKD. V dropped 2 bases and J dropped 9 bases, with 14 bases sitting between them. The chain's CDR3 is CAISETGADGPQHF. The CDR3 DNA sequence: TGTGCCATCAGTGAGACAGGTGCAGATGGGCCCCAGCATTTT.

V and J are TRBV4-3 and TRBJ2-7; maybe TRBD2 (6 bases). Germline V gene data show CDR1 as LGHNA and CDR2 as YSLEER. The CDR3 loop spans 14 amino acids. V lost 0 bases and J 7 bases, leaving 13 bases between the germline ends. CDR3 in DNA: TGCGCCAGCAGCCAAGAATCGGGGGTTTGGGAGCAGTACTTC. Translation gives CASSQESGVWEQYF.

The V gene is TRBV2, the J gene TRBJ2-3; TRBD2 matches 7 bases. V was pared by 5 bases and J by 1 base, with 3 bases of the junction left unmatched. The CDR3 sequence is 14 residues long. Germline CDR1 is SNHLY and CDR2 is FYNNEI. CDR3 protein: CASSLAGGTDTQYF. The CDR3 region has the DNA TGTGCCAGCAGTTTGGCGGGGGGCACAGATACGCAGTATTTT.

The chain recombines TRBV7-9 with TRBJ1-3; D remains unclear. The V gene's germline CDR1 is SEHNR and CDR2 FQNEAQ (reference sequence). This CDR3 comprises 14 residues. V lost 8 bases, J lost 0 bases, and 11 bases lay in between. The CDR3 DNA sequence: TGTGCCAGCTCCAGGACTAGCTCTGGAAACACCATATATTTT. Protein sequence: CASSRTSSGNTIYF. Full variable domain (remainder filled in from reference TRBV7-9 and TRBJ1-3): DTGVSQNPRHKITKRGQNVTFRCDPISEHNRLYWYRQTLGQGPEFLTYFQNEAQLEKSRLLSDRFSAERPKGSFSTLEIQRTEQGDSAMYLCASSRTSSGNTIYFGEGSWLTVV.

The chain has TRBV6-1 and TRBJ1-1; no definite D call. Germline CDR1 MNHNS, CDR2 SASEGT. Trimming pared 2 bases from V and 0 bases from J, leaving 25 bases between. This CDR3 comprises 20 residues. The CDR3 sequence: CASSEPYLSGIMVMNTEAFF. The CDR3 coding sequence is TGTGCCAGCAGTGAACCCTATCTTTCGGGGATAATGGTCATGAACACTGAAGCTTTCTTT.

The chain uses TRBV2 and TRBJ1-5, with 8 positions matching TRBD1. The junction had 7 bases not matched to a gene; V was cut back by 1 base and J by 5 bases. CDR3 length: 16 residues. Germline CDR1 reads SNHLY; CDR2 reads FYNNEI. CDR3 DNA: TGTGCCAGCAGTGAAGGAACCTCAGGGGGCCATCAGCCCCAGCATTTT. Encoded protein: CASSEGTSGGHQPQHF.

This clone has a handful of counts. This sequence joins TRBV10-3 and TRBJ2-3, with TRBD2 matching 10 bases. CDR1 ENHRY and CDR2 SYGVKD come from the germline V gene. J was trimmed by 2 bases and V by 3 bases; bases with no gene match: 5. The CDR3 is 16 amino acids. The CDR3 nucleotides are TGTGCCATCAGTGATGATCTAGCGGGGGTCACAGATACGCAGTATTTT. As protein: CAISDDLAGVTDTQYF.